The clone carrying this T cell receptor (beta chain) was counted a few times. The record originates from a study of cytomegalovirus exposure and HLA in healthy donors. V lost 0 bases, J lost 3 bases, and 15 bases lay in between. CDR1 ENHRY and CDR2 SYGVKD come from the germline V gene. The CDR3 has 16 residues. Researchers ran the PCR with 60 Vbeta and 13 Jbeta primers. Repertoires were generated with immunoSEQ multiplex PCR, while TCRdb's copy carries only in-frame clones and drops some. The sample yields around 160,000 clones, 68% seen once. The source material was PBMCs. The V gene is TRBV10-3, the J gene TRBJ2-7; tentative D call: TRBD2 (6 bases). The sequence was collected from a man aged 45 to 65 in good health and CMV-seronegative. The chain's CDR3 is CAISESRTGVSYEQYF. The CDR3 DNA sequence: TGTGCCATCAGTGAGTCAAGAACGGGGGTGAGCTACGAGCAGTACTTC.